These 12 T cell receptor beta chains were all obtained from the same sample, sequenced in a study of blood T cell repertoires in COVID-19. The repertoire was sequenced with immunoSEQ multiplex PCR; TCRdb's copy has only in-frame clones and lacks some. The sample includes 200,000 to 250,000 clones, more than 80% seen only once; the top ten take roughly 3%. Source material: peripheral blood. The origin of the receptors is a man under 40 with COVID-19, enrolled during active disease.

The chain has TRBV4-2 and TRBJ1-2, with a possible D match to TRBD1 (6 bases). The CDR3 is made up of 16 amino acids. Trimming removed 0 bases from V and 8 bases from J, with 19 bases in between. Looked up from germline, CDR1 is LGHNA and CDR2 is YNFKEQ. The CDR3 coding sequence is TGTGCCAGCAGCCAAGATGGGGACACTCACCTGCGAGGCTACACCTTC. It specifies CASSQDGDTHLRGYTF.

This CDR3 reads CASTSPGTGNEQYF. The CDR3 coding sequence is TGTGCCAGCACAAGCCCCGGGACAGGGAACGAGCAGTACTTC. The V call is TRBV6-6, the J call TRBJ2-7; TRBD1 agrees at 9 bases. The CDR3 has 14 amino acids. Germline V gene sequence: CDR1 MNHNY, CDR2 SVGAGI (reference sequence). V lost 7 bases, J lost 5 bases, and 9 bases stayed unmatched.

This clone was picked up one time. The chain carries TRBV4-3 and TRBJ2-1; 7 bases align to TRBD2. The CDR3 runs 13 residues. J gave up 9 bases and V 5 bases, and 7 bases lay outside the gene matches. Germline CDR1 is LGHNA and CDR2 is YSLEER. DNA for the CDR3: TGCGCCAGCAGCGGACTAGTTGTGGGTGAGCAGTTCTTC. It specifies CASSGLVVGEQFF.

The chain has TRBV4-3 and TRBJ2-7, with a tentative D call TRBD2 (5 bases). V shed 0 bases and J shed 6 bases, with 15 bases lying between them. The CDR3 is 15 amino acids. Germline CDR1 LGHNA, CDR2 YSLEER. The CDR3 loop reads CASSQDRGSGGEQYF. The CDR3 DNA reads as TGCGCCAGCAGCCAAGACCGTGGGAGTGGAGGCGAGCAGTACTTC.

A remark on this clone: The CDR3 end shows no conserved phenylalanine or tryptophan, and so a read error is likely. The J gene is TRBJ1-2, the V gene TRBV28; D is ambiguous. The V gene's germline CDR1 is MDHEN and CDR2 SYDVKM. V was cut by 2 bases and J by 7 bases, with 14 bases left in between. The CDR3 spans 14 residues. CDR3 nucleotides: TGTGCCAGCAGTTTAACGGTAACAGCCTCTGGCTACACCCTC. Amino acid sequence: CASSLTVTASGYTL.

In nucleotides, the CDR3 is TGTGCCAGCAGTCCCTCGACAGGGGTAAGGTCACCCCTCCACTTT. It is translated as CASSPSTGVRSPLHF. The chain joins TRBV6-5 to TRBJ1-6; 8 positions agree with TRBD1. This CDR3 contains 15 residues. V was clipped by 5 bases and J by 10 bases; unmatched bases: 10. CDR1 is MNHEY and CDR2 is SVGAGI in the germline V gene.

This clone was seen only once. The chain recombines TRBV5-1 with TRBJ1-1; D possibly corresponds to TRBD1 (5 bases). Germline-derived CDR1 and CDR2 are SGHRS and YFSETQ. Trimming pared 5 bases from V and 1 base from J, leaving 9 bases between. The CDR3 sequence is 13 residues long. CDR3 nucleotides: TGCGCCAGCAGTCTCGACAGGAACACTGAAGCTTTCTTT. The encoded protein is CASSLDRNTEAFF.

This clone was counted many times. V is TRBV7-3 and J is TRBJ1-2; 7 nucleotides agree with TRBD1. Trimming took 5 bases from V and 6 from J; bases not matched to a gene: 9. This CDR3 comprises 14 residues. Germline V gene sequence: CDR1 SGHTA, CDR2 FQGTGA. The CDR3 sequence: CASSLPGGFDGYTF. DNA for the CDR3: TGTGCCAGCAGCCTACCAGGGGGTTTCGATGGCTACACCTTC.

The V gene is TRBV18, the J gene TRBJ2-5; D may be TRBD1 (5 bases). This CDR3 contains 14 residues. With 3 bases removed from V and 5 bases from J, the gap between germline ends came to 13 bases. Germline V gene data show CDR1 as KGHSH and CDR2 as LQKENI. The CDR3 sequence: CASSPPGQGETQYF. In DNA, the CDR3 is TGTGCCAGCTCACCCCCCGGGCAGGGTGAGACCCAGTACTTC. The variable domain in full, with the rest retrieved from reference TRBV18 and TRBJ2-5, is NAGVMQNPRHLVRRRGQEARLRCSPMKGHSHVYWYRQLPEEGLKFMVYLQKENIIDESGMPKERFSAEFPKEGPSILRIQQVVRGDSAAYFCASSPPGQGETQYFGPGTRLLVL.

The V and J genes are TRBV7-8 and TRBJ1-5; possible D gene TRBD1, 5 bases. The V gene lost 4 bases and the J gene lost 4 bases, with 11 bases spanning the gap. This CDR3 spans 14 amino acids. Germline V gene sequence: CDR1 SGHVS, CDR2 FQNEAQ. CDR3 sequence: CASSSGLSNQPQHF. CDR3 in DNA: TGTGCCAGCAGCTCAGGGTTGTCAAATCAGCCCCAGCATTTT. The whole variable domain, filled in from reference TRBV7-8 and TRBJ1-5, reads GAGVSQSPRYKVAKRGQDVALRCDPISGHVSLFWYQQALGQGPEFLTYFQNEAQLDKSGLPSDRFFAERPEGSVSTLKIQRTQQEDSAVYLCASSSGLSNQPQHFGDGTRLSIL.

There are a few counts of this clone. J is TRBJ1-2 and V is TRBV11-2; D is possibly TRBD1 (6 bases). The V gene's germline CDR1 is SGHAT and CDR2 FQNNGV. The CDR3 consists of 13 residues. V was trimmed by 0 bases and J by 9 bases, leaving 11 bases between them. The CDR3 region is CASSLDHRERYTF. The CDR3 coding sequence is TGTGCCAGCAGCTTAGATCACAGGGAACGCTACACCTTC.

V gene TRBV7-9 combines with J gene TRBJ2-7; perhaps TRBD2 as D (6 bases). V gave up 3 bases and J gave up 3 bases, with 18 bases separating them. The CDR3 runs 16 residues. Germline CDR1 is SEHNR and CDR2 is FQNEAQ (reference sequence). The CDR3 bases are TGTGCCAGCAGCTTTAGCGGCCGACTACCAAACTACGAGCAGTACTTC. This encodes CASSFSGRLPNYEQYF.